These 25 T cell receptor beta chains came from one sample sequenced in a study of cytomegalovirus exposure and HLA in healthy donors. Primers included in the PCR were 60 Vbeta and 13 Jbeta primers. TCRdb keeps only in-frame clones here, not all; method: immunoSEQ multiplex PCR. The sample consists of under 110,000 clones, about 70% of them appearing once. Material for sequencing was PBMCs. The receptors here all came from a boy aged 5-17 years in good health and CMV-seronegative.

This chain connects TRBV5-5 to TRBJ1-1; tentative D call: TRBD1 (5 bases). V lost 0 bases and J 4 bases, leaving 7 bases between the germline ends. This CDR3 spans 13 amino acids. Germline V CDR1 and CDR2: SGHKS, YYEKEE (reference sequence). CDR3 amino acids: CASSLAGFTEAFF. Written as DNA, the CDR3 is TGTGCCAGCAGCTTGGCAGGGTTCACTGAAGCTTTCTTT.

V usage is TRBV4-1 and J usage is TRBJ1-1, with D possibly TRBD1 on 6 matching bases. Germline loops: CDR1 MGHRA, CDR2 YSYEKL. Between the trimmed V and J ends, which lost 5 bases and 7 bases, there was a span of 17 bases. The CDR3 is 14 amino acids. CDR3 loop: CASSTDRFTGEAFF. The CDR3, as DNA: TGCGCCAGCAGCACAGACAGGTTCACGGGTGAAGCTTTCTTT.

The rearrangement links TRBV9 to TRBJ1-1; 7 bases agree with TRBD1. The CDR3 is made up of 15 amino acids. V dropped 1 base and J dropped 1; count of bases not matched to a gene: 4. Germline assignment: CDR1 SGDLS and CDR2 YYNGEE. DNA of the CDR3: TGTGCCAGCAGCGTATGGGACAGTGGGAACACTGAAGCTTTCTTT. Protein sequence: CASSVWDSGNTEAFF.

V is TRBV7-2 and J is TRBJ2-7; a weak D match, TRBD2 (6 bases). CDR1 and CDR2 (germline): SGHTA, FQGNSA. Trimming stripped 5 bases from V and 4 bases from J, with 18 bases between. The CDR3 sequence is 15 residues long. The CDR3 spells CASSRLRGVPYEQYF. The CDR3 nucleotides are TGTGCCAGCAGCCGATTGCGGGGAGTCCCTTACGAGCAGTACTTC.

The chain links TRBV13 to TRBJ1-1, with D perhaps matching TRBD1 (5 bases). The CDR3 length is 12 residues. Germline loops: CDR1 PRHDT, CDR2 FYEKMQ (reference sequence). Between the trimmed V and J ends, which lost 5 bases and 11 bases, there was a span of 15 bases. The CDR3 DNA is TGTGCCAGCAGCAGTGGGCCCGCAGGGGCTTTCTTT. Amino acid sequence: CASSSGPAGAFF.

This rearrangement joins TRBV4-2 to TRBJ2-1, with 11 bases aligning to TRBD2. Germline V lookup: CDR1 LGHNA, CDR2 YNFKEQ. Unmatched junction bases numbered 5, after V lost 1 base and J lost 6 bases. CDR3 length: 16 residues. This chain's CDR3 is CASSQGTGLAANEQFF. The CDR3 DNA reads TGTGCCAGCAGCCAAGGGACGGGACTAGCGGCCAATGAGCAGTTCTTC.

The chain carries TRBV9 and TRBJ2-7; 13 bases agree with TRBD2. The CDR3 consists of 15 residues. The germline gives CDR1 SGDLS, CDR2 YYNGEE. The trim removed 0 bases at V and 5 bases at J, leaving 2 bases unmatched. The CDR3 DNA reads TGTGCCAGCAGCGTAGGACTAGCGGGGGGTGACGAGCAGTACTTC. Translation: CASSVGLAGGDEQYF.

The chain is built from TRBV19 and TRBJ1-4, with a possible D match to TRBD1 (6 bases). The V end was cut by 6 bases, the J end by 2 bases, with 13 bases between. CDR3 length: 15 residues. CDR1 is LNHDA and CDR2 is SQIVND in the germline V gene (reference sequence). CDR3 loop: CASRGSGGTNEKLFF. The CDR3 coding sequence is TGTGCCAGTAGGGGGTCGGGGGGCACTAATGAAAAACTGTTTTTT.

This chain links TRBV5-4 with TRBJ2-7; D is perhaps TRBD1 (6 bases). Trimming pared 4 bases from V and 0 bases from J, leaving 8 bases between. From germline, CDR1 is SGHNT and CDR2 YYREEE (reference sequence). This CDR3 is built from 13 residues. In DNA form, the CDR3 reads TGTGCCAGCAGCAGGGGGAGCTCCTACGAGCAGTACTTC. Translated, it gives CASSRGSSYEQYF.

This clone was observed a handful of times. The sample has other DNA sequences that encode this CDR3 too. V is TRBV11-2 and J is TRBJ2-7; no definite D call. From germline, CDR1 is SGHAT and CDR2 FQNNGV. Trimming took off 4 bases at V and 0 bases at J, with 16 bases between the two ends. This CDR3 region has 16 residues. The CDR3 DNA is TGTGCCAGCAGCTCAGCTTCAGGCCTCAGCTCCTACGAGCAGTACTTC. Its translation: CASSSASGLSSYEQYF.

This clone was seen a few times. V gene TRBV4-1 combines with J gene TRBJ2-7, with 12 bases fitting TRBD2. With 4 bases clipped from V and 5 bases from J, the junction kept 6 bases outside the gene matches. The germline V gene has CDR1 MGHRA and CDR2 YSYEKL. This CDR3 has 15 residues. CDR3 amino acids: CASSLLTSGRDEQYF. The CDR3 nucleotides read TGCGCCAGCAGCCTGCTGACTAGCGGGAGAGACGAGCAGTACTTC.

This clone was picked up one time. The chain is built from TRBV11-2 and TRBJ2-5; a possible D gene is TRBD2 (5 bases). V lost 5 bases and J 2 bases, leaving 15 bases between the germline ends. Germline V gives CDR1 SGHAT, CDR2 FQNNGV. The CDR3 extends over 15 amino acids. In nucleotides, the CDR3 is TGTGCCAGCAGCCCACGATTAGCGAAACAAGAGACCCAGTACTTC. Its translation is CASSPRLAKQETQYF.

J is TRBJ2-7 and V is TRBV2; 7 nucleotides line up with TRBD1. The germline gives CDR1 SNHLY, CDR2 FYNNEI. The CDR3 length is 14 residues. J was trimmed by 6 bases and V by 6 bases; bases with no gene match: 11. The CDR3 spells CASSTLWTGGEQYF. As DNA, the CDR3 is TGTGCCAGCAGCACTTTATGGACAGGAGGCGAGCAGTACTTC.

The chain couples TRBV28 to TRBJ2-2; a weak D match, TRBD2 (6 bases). The V gene's germline CDR1 is MDHEN and CDR2 SYDVKM. The length of the CDR3 is 16 residues. V was trimmed by 2 bases and J by 4 bases, leaving 14 bases between them. The CDR3 loop reads CASSLGGAGGTGELFF. Here the CDR3 DNA reads TGTGCCAGCAGTTTAGGCGGGGCTGGGGGCACCGGGGAGCTGTTTTTT.

This clone was recorded a few times. The chain carries TRBV4-1 and TRBJ2-2; TRBD1 is a possible D gene (5 bases). Germline V lookup: CDR1 MGHRA, CDR2 YSYEKL. The CDR3 contains 16 residues. Trimming pared 4 bases from V and 3 bases from J, leaving 15 bases between. CDR3 region: CASSLRVQEDTGELFF. The CDR3 DNA reads as TGCGCCAGCAGCCTCAGGGTCCAAGAGGACACCGGGGAGCTGTTTTTT.

The chain couples TRBV9 to TRBJ2-5, with D possibly being TRBD2 (5 bases). Trimming took off 6 bases at V and 1 base at J, with 16 bases between the two ends. The CDR3 totals 15 residues. CDR1 and CDR2 from the germline V gene are SGDLS and YYNGEE. DNA of the CDR3: TGTGCCAGCACCGGAGGTGTGGGTGTCCAAGAGACCCAGTACTTC. Its translation is CASTGGVGVQETQYF.

The V gene is TRBV2, the J gene TRBJ2-1; D not certain. The V end lost 3 bases, the J end lost 0 bases, and 6 bases lay between the germline ends. Germline CDR1 and CDR2: SNHLY and FYNNEI. The CDR3 is made up of 14 amino acids. The CDR3 DNA follows: TGTGCCAGCAGTGACTTCCGCTCCTACAATGAGCAGTTCTTC. Translated, it gives CASSDFRSYNEQFF.

The rearrangement uses TRBV25-1 and TRBJ1-1; possibly TRBD1 for D (5 bases). The germline V and J ends were trimmed by 1 base and 5 bases, with 14 bases remaining between them. Germline CDR1 reads MGHDK; CDR2 reads SYGVNS. This CDR3 is built from 15 residues. The CDR3 protein is CASSELKGRGTEAFF. CDR3 sequence (DNA): TGTGCCAGCAGTGAATTGAAAGGGAGGGGAACTGAAGCTTTCTTT.

A single count supports this clone. The chain combines TRBV7-2 with TRBJ2-7; TRBD2 might be the D (7 bases). Trimming pared 7 bases from V and 5 bases from J, leaving 21 bases between. The CDR3 has 15 residues. Germline lookup yields CDR1 SGHTA and CDR2 FQGNSA. CDR3 nucleotides: TGTGCCAGCACGGATGGGGTCGGGGGGCAAAACGAGCAGTACTTC. It encodes CASTDGVGGQNEQYF.

V gene TRBV21-1 combines with J gene TRBJ1-2; the table's D call, TRBD1, was not checked against the DNA. TRBV21-1 is given as a pseudogene. The CDR3 runs to 17 residues. The CDR3 DNA sequence: TGTGCCAGCAGCAAAGGCCGACAGTCGCGAGTTAACTATGGCTACACCTTC. Protein sequence: CASSKGRQSRVNYGYTF.

There are a few counts of this clone. The CDR3 DNA follows: TGTGCCAGCAGCGCCGGGACTAGCGGGATCACAGATACGCAGTATTTT. Translation: CASSAGTSGITDTQYF. This chain joins TRBV9 and TRBJ2-3; 13 bases line up with TRBD2. The germline V gene has CDR1 SGDLS and CDR2 YYNGEE. The CDR3 contains 16 residues. J was trimmed by 2 bases and V by 3 bases; bases with no gene match: 3.

This chain connects TRBV18 to TRBJ2-5, with 10 bases lining up with TRBD1. Looked up from germline, CDR1 is KGHSH and CDR2 is LQKENI. The ends lost 0 bases at V and 4 bases at J; junction bases unmatched: 5. This CDR3 is 16 amino acids long. CDR3 sequence (DNA): TGTGCCAGCTCACCACCGGGACAGGGGTGGGGAGAGACCCAGTACTTC. Its translation is CASSPPGQGWGETQYF.

The chain links TRBV2 to TRBJ2-5; a weak D match, TRBD1 (6 bases). This CDR3 spans 14 amino acids. V lost 6 bases to trimming and J lost 7 bases, with 18 bases between them. Germline values: CDR1 SNHLY, CDR2 FYNNEI. DNA of the CDR3: TGTGCCAGCAGCCGCCGGGGCCCAGGGGCGACCCAGTACTTC. Encoded protein: CASSRRGPGATQYF.

The gene calls are TRBV28 and TRBJ1-2; 7 bases map to TRBD1. V gave up 6 bases and J gave up 3 bases; unmatched junction bases: 7. CDR1 is MDHEN and CDR2 is SYDVKM in the germline V gene. This CDR3 spans 14 amino acids. The CDR3 loop is CASRAQGGHYGYTF. As DNA, the CDR3 is TGTGCCAGCAGAGCCCAAGGGGGCCACTATGGCTACACCTTC.

This clone was seen only a few times. The chain recombines TRBV7-2 with TRBJ1-2, with D perhaps matching TRBD1 (5 bases). V lost 5 bases, J lost 4 bases, and 20 bases lay in between. CDR1 is SGHTA and CDR2 is FQGNSA in the germline V gene. The CDR3 contains 16 residues. For the CDR3, the DNA is TGTGCCAGCAGCCCGCTTATATCGGGACTGGCCTATGGCTACACCTTC. Protein: CASSPLISGLAYGYTF. Full variable domain (remainder filled in from reference TRBV7-2 and TRBJ1-2): GAGVSQSPSNKVTEKGKDVELRCDPISGHTALYWYRQSLGQGLEFLIYFQGNSAPDKSGLPSDRFSAERTGGSVSTLTIQRTQQEDSAVYLCASSPLISGLAYGYTFGSGTRLTVV.